Sequencing of this T cell receptor (beta chain) was carried out in a study of OX40 agonist ivuxolimab in advanced cancers. Here immunoSEQ multiplex PCR was the method, and the copy in TCRdb shows in-frame clones only, minus some. The sample includes around 15,000 clones, roughly 86% of them seen just once. The CDR3 spans 16 residues. V was clipped by 4 bases and J by 0 bases; unmatched bases: 4. CDR1 is SGHDN and CDR2 is FVKESK in the germline V gene. Source: CD4+ or CD8+ T cells sorted from blood, taken in a trial of the OX40 agonist ivuxolimab. This clonotype was obtained from an adult with an advanced solid tumor such as melanoma, head and neck, liver or kidney cancer. This chain links TRBV14 with TRBJ2-4, with TRBD2 identical over 9 bases. The DNA for the CDR3 is TGTGCCAGCAGCCCTACTAGCGGGCTAGCCAAAAACATTCAGTACTTC. This encodes CASSPTSGLAKNIQYF.